The clone carrying this T cell receptor beta chain came up once. Its antigen is not known. The sample comes from a study of shared clonotypes between healthy human individuals. The authors ran the assay at deep level. Generated by immunoSEQ multiplex PCR, the TCRdb table keeps only in-frame clones and is missing some. Here the sample spans more than 1.2 million clones, about 98.5% being singletons. Study-level results: Blood was the only sampled material, and tissue repertoires likely differ.

Sample: naive CD4+ T cells sorted from blood. Subset in this sample: CD45RA+ positively selected. This sequence was found in a man aged 25-45 years in good health.

CDR3 sequence: CASSLYGDYGYTF. The CDR3 DNA follows: TGTGCCAGCAGCCTATACGGGGACTATGGCTACACCTTC. The chain combines TRBV5-6 with TRBJ1-2, with D unclear. Germline loops: CDR1 SGHDT, CDR2 YYEEEE. This CDR3 region has 13 residues. Between the trimmed V and J ends, which lost 4 bases and 3 bases, there was a span of 10 bases.